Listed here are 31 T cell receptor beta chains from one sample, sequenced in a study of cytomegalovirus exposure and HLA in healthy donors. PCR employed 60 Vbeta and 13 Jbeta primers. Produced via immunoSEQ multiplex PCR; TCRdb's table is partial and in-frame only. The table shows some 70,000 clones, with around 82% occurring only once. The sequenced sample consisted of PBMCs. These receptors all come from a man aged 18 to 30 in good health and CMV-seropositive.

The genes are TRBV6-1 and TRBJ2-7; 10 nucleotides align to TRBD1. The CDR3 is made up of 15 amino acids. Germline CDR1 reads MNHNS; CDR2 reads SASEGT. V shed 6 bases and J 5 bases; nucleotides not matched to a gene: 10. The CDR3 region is CASRSPPGTGDEQYF. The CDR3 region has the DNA TGTGCCAGCAGATCCCCTCCCGGGACAGGGGACGAGCAGTACTTC.

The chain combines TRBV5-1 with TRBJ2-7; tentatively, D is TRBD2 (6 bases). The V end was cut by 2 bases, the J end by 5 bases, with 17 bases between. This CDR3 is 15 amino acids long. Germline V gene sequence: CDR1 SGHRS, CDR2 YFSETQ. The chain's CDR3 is CASSLTGEALHEQYF. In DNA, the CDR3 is TGCGCCAGCAGCTTAACGGGAGAGGCCCTCCACGAGCAGTACTTC.

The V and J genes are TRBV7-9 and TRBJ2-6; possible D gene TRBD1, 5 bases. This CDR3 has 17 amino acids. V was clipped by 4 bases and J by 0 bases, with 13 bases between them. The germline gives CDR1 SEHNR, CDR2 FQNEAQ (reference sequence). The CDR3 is CASSSVRARSGANVLTF. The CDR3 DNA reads TGTGCCAGCAGCTCCGTCAGGGCCCGCTCTGGGGCCAACGTCCTGACTTTC.

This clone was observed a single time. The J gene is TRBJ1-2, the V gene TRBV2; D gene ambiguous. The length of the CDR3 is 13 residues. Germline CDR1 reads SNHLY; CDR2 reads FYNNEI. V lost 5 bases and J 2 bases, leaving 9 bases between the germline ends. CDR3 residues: CASSYTENYGYTF. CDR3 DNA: TGTGCCAGCAGTTATACAGAAAACTATGGCTACACCTTC.

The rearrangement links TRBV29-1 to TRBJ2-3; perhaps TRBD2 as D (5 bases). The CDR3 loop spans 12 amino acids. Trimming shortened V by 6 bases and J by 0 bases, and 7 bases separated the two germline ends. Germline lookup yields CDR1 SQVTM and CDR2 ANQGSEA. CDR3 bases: TGCAGCGTGGAGGACAGCACAGATACGCAGTATTTT. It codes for CSVEDSTDTQYF.

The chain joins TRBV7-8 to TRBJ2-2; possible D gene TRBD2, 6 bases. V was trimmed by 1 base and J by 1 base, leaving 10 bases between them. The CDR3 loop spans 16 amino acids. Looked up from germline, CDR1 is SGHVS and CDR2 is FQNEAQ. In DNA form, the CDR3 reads TGTGCCAGCAGCTTAGTACCGGGGGAGAACACCGGGGAGCTGTTTTTT. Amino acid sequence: CASSLVPGENTGELFF. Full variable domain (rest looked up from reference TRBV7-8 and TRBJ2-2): GAGVSQSPRYKVAKRGQDVALRCDPISGHVSLFWYQQALGQGPEFLTYFQNEAQLDKSGLPSDRFFAERPEGSVSTLKIQRTQQEDSAVYLCASSLVPGENTGELFFGEGSRLTVL.

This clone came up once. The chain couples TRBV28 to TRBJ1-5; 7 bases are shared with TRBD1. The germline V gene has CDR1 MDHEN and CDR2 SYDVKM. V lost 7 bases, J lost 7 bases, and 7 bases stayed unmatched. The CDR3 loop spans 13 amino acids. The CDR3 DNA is TGTGCCAGCACCCGACAGGGTAAACAGCCCCAGCATTTT. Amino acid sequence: CASTRQGKQPQHF.

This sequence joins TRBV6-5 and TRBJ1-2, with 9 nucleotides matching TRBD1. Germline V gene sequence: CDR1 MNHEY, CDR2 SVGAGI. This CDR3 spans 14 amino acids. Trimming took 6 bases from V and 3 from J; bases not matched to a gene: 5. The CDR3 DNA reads TGTGCCAGCAGCCGACGGGACAGGGACTATGGCTACACCTTC. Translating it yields CASSRRDRDYGYTF.

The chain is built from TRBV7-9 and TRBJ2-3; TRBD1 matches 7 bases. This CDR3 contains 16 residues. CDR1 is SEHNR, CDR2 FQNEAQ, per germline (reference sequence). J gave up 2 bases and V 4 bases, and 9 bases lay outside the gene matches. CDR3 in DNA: TGTGCCAGCAGCTCAAACAGGGGACAATTCACAGATACGCAGTATTTT. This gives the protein CASSSNRGQFTDTQYF.

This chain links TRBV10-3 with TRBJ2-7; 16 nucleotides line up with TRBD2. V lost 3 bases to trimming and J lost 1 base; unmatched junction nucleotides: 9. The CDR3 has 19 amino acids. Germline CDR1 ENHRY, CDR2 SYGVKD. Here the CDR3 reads CAISDERGLAGGRSYEQYF. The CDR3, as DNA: TGTGCCATCAGTGATGAGAGGGGACTAGCGGGAGGGCGATCCTACGAGCAGTACTTC.

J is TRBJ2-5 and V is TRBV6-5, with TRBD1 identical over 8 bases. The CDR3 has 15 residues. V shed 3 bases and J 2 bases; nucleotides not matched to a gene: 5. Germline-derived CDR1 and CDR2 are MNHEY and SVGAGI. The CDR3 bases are TGTGCCAGCAGTTATGGGTACAGGGGGCAAGAGACCCAGTACTTC. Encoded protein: CASSYGYRGQETQYF.

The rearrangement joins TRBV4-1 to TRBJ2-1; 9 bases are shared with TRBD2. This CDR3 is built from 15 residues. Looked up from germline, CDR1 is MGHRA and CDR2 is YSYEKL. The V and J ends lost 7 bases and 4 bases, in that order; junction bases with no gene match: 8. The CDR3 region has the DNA TGCGCCAGCACCCTAGCGGGACTAGATTACAATGAGCAGTTCTTC. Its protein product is CASTLAGLDYNEQFF.

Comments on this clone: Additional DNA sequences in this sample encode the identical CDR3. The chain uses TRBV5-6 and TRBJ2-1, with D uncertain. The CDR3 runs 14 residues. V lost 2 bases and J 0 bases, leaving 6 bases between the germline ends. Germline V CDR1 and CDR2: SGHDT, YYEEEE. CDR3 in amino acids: CASSLGGSYNEQFF. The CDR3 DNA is TGTGCCAGCAGCTTAGGCGGCTCCTACAATGAGCAGTTCTTC.

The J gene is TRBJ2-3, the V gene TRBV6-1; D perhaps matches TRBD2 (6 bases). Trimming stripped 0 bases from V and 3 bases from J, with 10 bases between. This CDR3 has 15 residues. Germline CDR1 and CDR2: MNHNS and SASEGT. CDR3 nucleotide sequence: TGTGCCAGCAGTGAAGCGTCCGCGGGAACAGATACGCAGTATTTT. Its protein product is CASSEASAGTDTQYF.

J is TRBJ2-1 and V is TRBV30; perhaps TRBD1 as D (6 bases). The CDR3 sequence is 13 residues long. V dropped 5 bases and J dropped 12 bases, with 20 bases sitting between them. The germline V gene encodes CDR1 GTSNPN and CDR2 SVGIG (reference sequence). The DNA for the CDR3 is TGTGCCTGGGACAAAGCTCACACACAGGGGCAGTTCTTC. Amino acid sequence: CAWDKAHTQGQFF.

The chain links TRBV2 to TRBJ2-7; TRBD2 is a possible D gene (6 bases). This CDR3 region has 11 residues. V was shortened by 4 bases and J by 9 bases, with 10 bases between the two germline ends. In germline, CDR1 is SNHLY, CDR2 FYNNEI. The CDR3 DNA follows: TGTGCCAGCAGTGCCGGCGGGGCGCAGTACTTC. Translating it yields CASSAGGAQYF.

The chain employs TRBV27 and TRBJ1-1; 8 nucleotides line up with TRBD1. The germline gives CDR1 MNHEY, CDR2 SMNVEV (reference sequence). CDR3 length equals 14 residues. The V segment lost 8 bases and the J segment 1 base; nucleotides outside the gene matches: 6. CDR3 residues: CASWTGTGNTEAFF. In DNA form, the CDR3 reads TGTGCCAGCTGGACCGGGACAGGGAACACTGAAGCTTTCTTT.

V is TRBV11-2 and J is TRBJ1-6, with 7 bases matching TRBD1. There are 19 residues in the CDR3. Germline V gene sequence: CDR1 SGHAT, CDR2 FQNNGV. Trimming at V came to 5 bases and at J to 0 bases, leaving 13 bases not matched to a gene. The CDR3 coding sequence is TGTGCCAGCAGCCCCTCGAGGTCAGGGGGAAGCTCCTATAATTCACCCCTCCACTTT. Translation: CASSPSRSGGSSYNSPLHF.

The CDR3 sequence: CAWSALVEPQHF. The CDR3 nucleotides read TGTGCCTGGAGTGCCTTAGTTGAGCCCCAGCATTTT. This sequence joins TRBV30 and TRBJ1-5; D unresolved. Trimming stripped 1 base from V and 8 bases from J, with 9 bases between. Germline loops: CDR1 GTSNPN, CDR2 SVGIG (reference sequence). This CDR3 is built from 12 residues. Full variable domain (missing parts from reference TRBV30 and TRBJ1-5): SQTIHQWPATLVQPVGSPLSLECTVEGTSNPNLYWYRQAAGRGLQLLFYSVGIGQISSEVPQNLSASRPQDRQFILSSKKLLLSDSGFYLCAWSALVEPQHFGDGTRLSIL.

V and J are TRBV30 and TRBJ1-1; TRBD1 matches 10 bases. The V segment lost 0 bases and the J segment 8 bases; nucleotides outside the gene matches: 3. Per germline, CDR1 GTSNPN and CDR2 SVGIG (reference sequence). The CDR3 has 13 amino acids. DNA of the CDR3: TGTGCCTGGAGTGTACGGACAGGGGGAGAAGCTTTCTTT. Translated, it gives CAWSVRTGGEAFF.

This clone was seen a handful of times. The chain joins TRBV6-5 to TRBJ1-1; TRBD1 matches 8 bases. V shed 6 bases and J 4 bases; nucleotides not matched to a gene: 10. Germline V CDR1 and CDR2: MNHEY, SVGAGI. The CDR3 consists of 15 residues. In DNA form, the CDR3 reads TGTGCCAGCAGGAAGGACAGGGAAGGGATCACTGAAGCTTTCTTT. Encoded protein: CASRKDREGITEAFF.

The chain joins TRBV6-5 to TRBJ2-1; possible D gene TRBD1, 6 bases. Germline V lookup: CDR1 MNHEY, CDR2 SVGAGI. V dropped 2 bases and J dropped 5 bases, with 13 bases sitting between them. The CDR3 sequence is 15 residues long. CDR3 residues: CASSYLAGANNEQFF. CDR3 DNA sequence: TGTGCCAGCAGTTACCTGGCAGGGGCAAACAATGAGCAGTTCTTC.

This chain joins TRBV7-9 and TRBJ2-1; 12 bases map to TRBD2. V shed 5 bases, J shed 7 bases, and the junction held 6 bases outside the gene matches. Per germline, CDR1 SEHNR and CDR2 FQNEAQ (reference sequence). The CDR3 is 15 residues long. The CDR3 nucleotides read TGTGCCAGCAGCCAGACTAGCGGGAGTTATAATGAGCAGTTCTTC. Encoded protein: CASSQTSGSYNEQFF.

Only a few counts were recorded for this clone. The CDR3 DNA reads as TGTGCCAGCAGCTCCCCCGCCGACCCGGGAGATACGCAGTATTTT. Its protein is CASSSPADPGDTQYF. This chain uses TRBV5-4 with TRBJ2-3; D gene unclear. The CDR3 has 15 residues. The germline V and J ends were trimmed by 3 bases and 5 bases, with 16 bases remaining between them. Germline CDR1 is SGHNT and CDR2 is YYREEE (reference sequence).

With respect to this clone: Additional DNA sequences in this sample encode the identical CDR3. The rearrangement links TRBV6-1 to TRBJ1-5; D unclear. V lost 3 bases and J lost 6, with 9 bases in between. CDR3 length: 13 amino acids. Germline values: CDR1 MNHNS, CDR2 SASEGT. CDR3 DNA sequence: TGTGCCAGCAGTGAGACACGTTCTCAGCCCCAGCATTTT. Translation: CASSETRSQPQHF.

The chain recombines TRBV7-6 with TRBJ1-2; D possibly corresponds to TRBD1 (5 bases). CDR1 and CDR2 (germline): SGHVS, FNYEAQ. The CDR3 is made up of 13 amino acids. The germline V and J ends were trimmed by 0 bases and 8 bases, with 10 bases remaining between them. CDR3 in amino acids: CASSLAPREGYTF. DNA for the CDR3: TGTGCCAGCAGCTTAGCGCCCAGGGAAGGCTACACCTTC. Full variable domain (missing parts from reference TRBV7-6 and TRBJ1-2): GAGVSQSPRYKVTKRGQDVALRCDPISGHVSLYWYRQALGQGPEFLTYFNYEAQQDKSGLPNDRFSAERPEGSISTLTIQRTEQRDSAMYRCASSLAPREGYTFGSGTRLTVV.

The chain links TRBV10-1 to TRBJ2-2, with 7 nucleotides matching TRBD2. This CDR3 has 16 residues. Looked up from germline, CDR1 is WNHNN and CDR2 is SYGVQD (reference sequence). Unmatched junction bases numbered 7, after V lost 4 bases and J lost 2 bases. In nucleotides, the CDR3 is TGCGCCAGCAGTGCTCAAGGGAGGGGAAACACCGGGGAGCTGTTTTTT. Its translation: CASSAQGRGNTGELFF.

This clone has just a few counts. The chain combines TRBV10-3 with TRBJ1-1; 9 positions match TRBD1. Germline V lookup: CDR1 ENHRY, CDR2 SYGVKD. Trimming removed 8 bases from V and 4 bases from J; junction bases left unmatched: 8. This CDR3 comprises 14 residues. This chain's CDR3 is CAIRTTGGSTEAFF. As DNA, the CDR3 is TGTGCCATCCGTACGACAGGGGGAAGCACTGAAGCTTTCTTT.

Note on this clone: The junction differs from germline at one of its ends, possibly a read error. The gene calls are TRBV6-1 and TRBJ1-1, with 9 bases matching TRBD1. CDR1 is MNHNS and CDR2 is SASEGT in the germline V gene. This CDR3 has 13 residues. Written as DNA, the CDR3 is TGTGCCACCTCGGCTCCACAGGGGGCCGGGTTCATGTTT. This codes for CATSAPQGAGFMF.

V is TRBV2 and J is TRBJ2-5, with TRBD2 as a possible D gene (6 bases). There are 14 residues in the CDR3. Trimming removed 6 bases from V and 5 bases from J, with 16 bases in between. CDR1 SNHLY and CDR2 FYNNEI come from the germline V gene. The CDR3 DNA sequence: TGTGCCAGCAGCGGACCGCTAGGAGGGGAGACCCAGTACTTC. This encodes CASSGPLGGETQYF.

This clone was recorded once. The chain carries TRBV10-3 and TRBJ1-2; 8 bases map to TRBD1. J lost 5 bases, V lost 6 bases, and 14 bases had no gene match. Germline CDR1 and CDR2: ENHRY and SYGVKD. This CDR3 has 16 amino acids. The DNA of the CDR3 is TGTGCCATCAGCCCTGACTACAGGGGGGAGAGATATGGCTACACCTTC. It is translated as CAISPDYRGERYGYTF.